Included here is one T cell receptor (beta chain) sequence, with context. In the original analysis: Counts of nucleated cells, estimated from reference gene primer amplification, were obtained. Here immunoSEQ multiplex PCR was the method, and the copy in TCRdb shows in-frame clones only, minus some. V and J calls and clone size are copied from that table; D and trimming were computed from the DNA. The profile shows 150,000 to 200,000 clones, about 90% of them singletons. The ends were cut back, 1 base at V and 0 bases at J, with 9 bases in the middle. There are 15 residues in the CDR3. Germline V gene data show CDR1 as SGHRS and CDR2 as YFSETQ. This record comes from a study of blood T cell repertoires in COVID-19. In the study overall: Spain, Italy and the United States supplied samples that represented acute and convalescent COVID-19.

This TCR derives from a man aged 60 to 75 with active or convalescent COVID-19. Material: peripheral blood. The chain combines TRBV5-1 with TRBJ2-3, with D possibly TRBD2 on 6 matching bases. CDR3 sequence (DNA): TGCGCCAGCAGCTTGATGGGACTTAGCACAGATACGCAGTATTTT. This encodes CASSLMGLSTDTQYF.